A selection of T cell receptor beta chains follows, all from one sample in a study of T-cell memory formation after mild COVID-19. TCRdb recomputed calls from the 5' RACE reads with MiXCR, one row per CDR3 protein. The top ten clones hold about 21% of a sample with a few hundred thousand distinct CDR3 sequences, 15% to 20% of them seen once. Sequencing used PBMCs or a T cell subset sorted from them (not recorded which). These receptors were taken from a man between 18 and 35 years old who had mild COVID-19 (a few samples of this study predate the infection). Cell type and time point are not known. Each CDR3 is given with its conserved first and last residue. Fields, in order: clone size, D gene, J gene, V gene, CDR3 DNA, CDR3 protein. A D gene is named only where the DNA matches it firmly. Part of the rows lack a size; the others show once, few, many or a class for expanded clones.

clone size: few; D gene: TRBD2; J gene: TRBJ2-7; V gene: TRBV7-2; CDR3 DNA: TGTGCCAGCAGCTCCCGGGGACTAGCGGGGAACCACGAGCAGTACTTC; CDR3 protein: CASSSRGLAGNHEQYF
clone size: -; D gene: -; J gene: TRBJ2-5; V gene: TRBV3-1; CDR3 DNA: TGTGCCAGCAGCCAAGACGGCCCGGGAGCCCAGTACTTC; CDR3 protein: CASSQDGPGAQYF
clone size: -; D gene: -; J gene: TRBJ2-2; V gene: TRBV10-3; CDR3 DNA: TGTGCCGTCGGACAGATCAACACCGGGGAGCTGTTTTTT; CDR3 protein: CAVGQINTGELFF
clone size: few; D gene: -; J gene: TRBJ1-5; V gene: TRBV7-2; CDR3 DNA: TGTGCCAGCAGCTTAGCGTATAGGACGGGTGGAAATCAGCCCCAGCATTTT; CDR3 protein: CASSLAYRTGGNQPQHF
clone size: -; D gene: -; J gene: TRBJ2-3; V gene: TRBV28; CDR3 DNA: TGTGCCAGCCGACCGCCGGGACCACGGACTGATACGCAGTATTTT; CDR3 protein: CASRPPGPRTDTQYF
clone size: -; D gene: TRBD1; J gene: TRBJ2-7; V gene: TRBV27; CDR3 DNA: TGTGCCAGCAGTCCCTACCCGACAGGGGGCCACTACGAGCAGTACTTC; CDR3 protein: CASSPYPTGGHYEQYF
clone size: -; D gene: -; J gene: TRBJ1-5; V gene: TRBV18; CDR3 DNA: TGTGCCAGCTCACCACCGTCCCGTGGCCAGCCCCAGCATTTT; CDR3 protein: CASSPPSRGQPQHF
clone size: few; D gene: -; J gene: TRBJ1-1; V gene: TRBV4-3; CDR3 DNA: TGCGCCAGCAGCCAATTTCGGTGGGCTACAAACACTGAAGCTTTCTTT; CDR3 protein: CASSQFRWATNTEAFF
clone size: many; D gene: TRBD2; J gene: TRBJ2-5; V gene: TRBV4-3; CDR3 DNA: TGCGCCAGCAGCCAACTAGCGGGGGGGCTGGAGACCCAGTACTTC; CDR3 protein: CASSQLAGGLETQYF
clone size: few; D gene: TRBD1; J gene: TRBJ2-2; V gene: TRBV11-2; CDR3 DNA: TGTGCCAGCAGCTTAAATCACCGGGACAGGGGATGGGACACCGGGGAGCTGTTTTTT; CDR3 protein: CASSLNHRDRGWDTGELFF
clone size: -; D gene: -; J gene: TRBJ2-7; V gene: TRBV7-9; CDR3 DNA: TGTGCCAGCAGCTTAGGGCTAGACGAGCAGTACTTC; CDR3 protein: CASSLGLDEQYF
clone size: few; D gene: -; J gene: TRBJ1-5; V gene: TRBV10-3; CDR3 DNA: TGTGCCATCAGTGAGTCTGGAGGAGGGAATCAGCCCCAGCATTTT; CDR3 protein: CAISESGGGNQPQHF
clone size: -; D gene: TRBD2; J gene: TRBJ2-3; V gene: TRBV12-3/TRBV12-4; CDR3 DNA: TGTGCCAGCAGCTCCAGCGGGGCACCCGCAGATACGCAGTATTTT; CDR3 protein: CASSSSGAPADTQYF
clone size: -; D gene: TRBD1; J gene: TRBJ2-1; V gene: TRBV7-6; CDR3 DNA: TGTGCCAGCAGCACGGGACAGGGAGACGAGCAGTTCTTC; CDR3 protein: CASSTGQGDEQFF
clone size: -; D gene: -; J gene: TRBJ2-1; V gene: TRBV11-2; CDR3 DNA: TGTGCCAGCAGATTACAGGGCCCCTACAATGAGCAGTTCTTC; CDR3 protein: CASRLQGPYNEQFF
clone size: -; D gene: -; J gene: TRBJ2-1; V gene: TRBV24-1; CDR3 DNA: TGTGCCACCAGTGATTTGGGACGCAATGAGCAGTTCTTC; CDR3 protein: CATSDLGRNEQFF
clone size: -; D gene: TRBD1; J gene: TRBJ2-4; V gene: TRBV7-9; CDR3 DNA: TGTGCCAGCAGCTCCGAAGGGGCCAGGGGGAGAGTCAGAGCCAAAAACATTCAGTACTTC; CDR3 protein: CASSSEGARGRVRAKNIQYF
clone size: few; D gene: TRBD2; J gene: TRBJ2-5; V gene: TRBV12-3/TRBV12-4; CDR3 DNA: TGTGCCAGCAGCACTAGCGGGGGGGCAGAGACCCAGTACTTC; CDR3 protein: CASSTSGGAETQYF
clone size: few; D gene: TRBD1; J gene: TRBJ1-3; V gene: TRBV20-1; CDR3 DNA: TGCAGTGCTCAGACAGGGAGGGAAAACACCATATATTTT; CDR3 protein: CSAQTGRENTIYF
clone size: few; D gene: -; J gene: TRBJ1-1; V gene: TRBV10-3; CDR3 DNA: TGTGCCATCAGTGGTAATGTGCGTGGCGCTTCGAACACTGAAGCTTTCTTT; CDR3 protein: CAISGNVRGASNTEAFF
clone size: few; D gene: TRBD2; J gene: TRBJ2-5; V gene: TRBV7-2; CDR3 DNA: TGTGCCAGCAGCTATCCCAGGGGACTAGGACAAGAGACCCAGTACTTC; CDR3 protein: CASSYPRGLGQETQYF
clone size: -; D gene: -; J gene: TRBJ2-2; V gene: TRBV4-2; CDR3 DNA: TGTGCCAGCAGCCAAGATATGCTCGGGGAGCTGTTTTTT; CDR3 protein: CASSQDMLGELFF
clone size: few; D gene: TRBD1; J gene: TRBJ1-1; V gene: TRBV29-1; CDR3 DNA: TGCAGCGTACACCCGGGACAGGGGAACACTGAAGCTTTCTTT; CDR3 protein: CSVHPGQGNTEAFF
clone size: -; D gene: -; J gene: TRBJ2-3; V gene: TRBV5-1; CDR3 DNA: TGCGCCAGCAGCCTGGCGAGTTTGAGGGTCGGCACAGATACGCAGTATTTT; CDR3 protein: CASSLASLRVGTDTQYF
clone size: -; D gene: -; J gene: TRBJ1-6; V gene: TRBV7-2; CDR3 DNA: TGTGCCAGCAGCTTAGTATCGTCCCTCCACTTT; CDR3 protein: CASSLVSSLHF
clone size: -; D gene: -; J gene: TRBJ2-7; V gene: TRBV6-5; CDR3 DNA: TGTGCCAGCAGTTATTCAGAACTCTACGAGCAGTACTTC; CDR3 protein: CASSYSELYEQYF
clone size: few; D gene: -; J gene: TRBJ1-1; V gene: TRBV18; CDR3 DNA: TGTGCCAGCTCCCTACGACAGCGGGGGCTTGGGAACACTGAAGCTTTCTTT; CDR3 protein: CASSLRQRGLGNTEAFF
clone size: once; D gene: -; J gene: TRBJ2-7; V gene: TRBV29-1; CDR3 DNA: TGCAGCTCCTCTGGCCCTTCGGGGGAGCAGTACTTC; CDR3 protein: CSSSGPSGEQYF
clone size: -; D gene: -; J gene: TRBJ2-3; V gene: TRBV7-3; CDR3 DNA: TGTGCCAGCAGCCCAGGGCTGACGAATACGCAGTATTTT; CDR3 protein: CASSPGLTNTQYF
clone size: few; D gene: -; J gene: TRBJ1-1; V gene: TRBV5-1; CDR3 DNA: TGCGCCAGCAGCTTGGACGGAAGAAACACTGAAGCTTTCTTT; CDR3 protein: CASSLDGRNTEAFF
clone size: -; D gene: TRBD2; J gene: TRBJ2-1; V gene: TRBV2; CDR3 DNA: TGTGCCAGCAGTGAATTACGCACTAGCGGGGGGGCCAATGAGCAGTTCTTC; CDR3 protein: CASSELRTSGGANEQFF
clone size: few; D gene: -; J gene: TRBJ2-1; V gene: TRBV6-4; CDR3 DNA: TGTGCCAGCAGTGAAGGAGGGGGGTTTTCCTACAATGAGCAGTTCTTC; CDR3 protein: CASSEGGGFSYNEQFF
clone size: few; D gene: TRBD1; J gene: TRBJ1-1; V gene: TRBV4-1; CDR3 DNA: TGCGCCAGCTCCCCGGCAGGGGGGATGAACACTGAAGCTTTCTTT; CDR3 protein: CASSPAGGMNTEAFF
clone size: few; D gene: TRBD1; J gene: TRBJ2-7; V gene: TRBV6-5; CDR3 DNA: TGTGCCAGCAGTTACGGACAGGCTTACTACGAGCAGTACTTC; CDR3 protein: CASSYGQAYYEQYF
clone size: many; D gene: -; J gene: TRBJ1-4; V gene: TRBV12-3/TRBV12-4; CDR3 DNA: TGTGCCAGCAGTTCGCCGGCAGGCGGTGAAAAACTGTTTTTT; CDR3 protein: CASSSPAGGEKLFF